This TCR beta chain was captured by sequencing in a study of response to subunit inactivated influenza vaccine. Via MiXCR, TCRdb re-called the RT-PCR reads, giving one row per CDR3 protein. The sample contains about 540,000 distinct CDR3 sequences, roughly 23% of which appear only once. Germline CDR1 and CDR2: LGHDT and YNNKEL (reference sequence). Trimming cost V 4 bases and J 0 bases; bases outside gene matches: 2. The CDR3 covers 15 residues. Another study also made use of these data, one on T cells expressing NK-cell markers. That study adds: TCR beta libraries carry UMIs added by 5'RACE template switching. Sequencing of TCR beta repertoires drew on sorted CD3+CD56+NKG2C+, CD3+CD56+NKG2C- and CD3+CD56-NKG2C+ T cells. Similarly, these clonotypes led the CD3+CD56-NKG2C+ fraction as well in several donors.

The material was CD4+ T cells sorted from PBMCs, obtained about 13 days after vaccination. This sequence was found in a man aged 45-65 years who received an inactivated influenza vaccine. The J gene is TRBJ2-2, the V gene TRBV3-1; the match to TRBD2 covers 7 bases. In nucleotides, the CDR3 is TGTGCCAGCAGCCGGGGACTAACGAACACCGGGGAGCTGTTTTTT. This codes for CASSRGLTNTGELFF. Using reference TRBV3-1 and TRBJ2-2 for the parts outside the CDR3, the full variable domain is DTAVSQTPKYLVTQMGNDKSIKCEQNLGHDTMYWYKQDSKKFLKIMFSYNNKELIINETVPNRFSPKSPDKAHLNLHINSLELGDSAVYFCASSRGLTNTGELFFGEGSRLTVL.